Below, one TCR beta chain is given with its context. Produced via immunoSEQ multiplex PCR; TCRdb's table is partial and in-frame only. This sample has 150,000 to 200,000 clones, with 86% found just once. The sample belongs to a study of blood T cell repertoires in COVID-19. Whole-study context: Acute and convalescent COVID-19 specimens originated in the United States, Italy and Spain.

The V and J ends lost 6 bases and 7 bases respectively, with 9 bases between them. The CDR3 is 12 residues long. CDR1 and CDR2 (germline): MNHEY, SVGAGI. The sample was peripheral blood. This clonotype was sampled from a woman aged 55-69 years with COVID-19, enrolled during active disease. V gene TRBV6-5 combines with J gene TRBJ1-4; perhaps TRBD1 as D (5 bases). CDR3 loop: CASSWGGEKLFF. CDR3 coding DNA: TGTGCCAGCAGCTGGGGCGGTGAAAAACTGTTTTTT.